The 12 T cell receptor beta chains given below trace back to one sample, sequenced in a study of blood T cells in healthy people across ages. Sample-barcoded 5' priming and a J-beta primer mix drove a second PCR of roughly 6 to 12 cycles. Using its own MiXCR run on the 5' RACE reads, TCRdb lists one record per CDR3 protein. The table lists over 1,200,000 distinct CDR3 sequences, approximately 59% of them singletons. Material for sequencing was blood. The receptors were gathered from a man aged 18 to 30 in good health.

Concerning this clonotype itself: At one end, the junction sequence differs from germline, possibly due to a read error. The J gene is TRBJ2-1, the V gene TRBV27; tentatively, D is TRBD2 (7 bases). Germline CDR1 is MNHEY and CDR2 is SMNVEV (reference sequence). The CDR3 has 13 residues. For the CDR3, the DNA is TGTGCCGGCAGCGAGGGGGGGAATGATGAGCAGTTCTTC. The encoded protein is CAGSEGGNDEQFF.

CDR3 loop: CASSLAQGADTGELFF. The CDR3, as DNA: TGCGCCAGCAGCTTGGCCCAGGGGGCTGACACCGGGGAGCTGTTTTTT. The chain carries TRBV5-1 and TRBJ2-2, with TRBD1 identical over 8 bases. The CDR3 has 16 residues. CDR1 is SGHRS and CDR2 is YFSETQ in the germline V gene. The trim removed 0 bases at V and 3 bases at J, leaving 4 bases unmatched.

There are a few counts of this clonotype. The chain is built from TRBV7-2 and TRBJ2-7; 10 nucleotides agree with TRBD2. The V gene's germline CDR1 is SGHTA and CDR2 FQGNSA. The CDR3 extends over 16 amino acids. The V segment lost 0 bases and the J segment 2 bases; nucleotides outside the gene matches: 4. The CDR3 coding sequence is TGTGCCAGCAGCTTAGCGTCTACTAGCGGGGCCTACGAGCAGTACTTC. Translated, it gives CASSLASTSGAYEQYF.

The chain employs TRBV2 and TRBJ2-4; 7 positions match TRBD1. The CDR3 consists of 13 residues. Germline trimming cut 8 bases from V and 2 bases from J; bases unmatched to any gene: 3. The V gene's germline CDR1 is SNHLY and CDR2 FYNNEI. The CDR3 nucleotides read TGTGCCAGCGGGACAGACACCAAAAACATTCAGTACTTC. It specifies CASGTDTKNIQYF.

This chain uses TRBV6-5 with TRBJ2-1; weak D call: TRBD2 (5 bases). V was trimmed by 4 bases and J by 10 bases, leaving 11 bases between them. Germline V gives CDR1 MNHEY, CDR2 SVGAGI. CDR3 length equals 12 residues. The CDR3 loop is CASSSPREEQFF. CDR3 coding DNA: TGTGCCAGCAGTTCCCCGAGGGAGGAGCAGTTCTTC.

In its sample, this clonotype was seen a few times. Relative to the germline gene, one junction end is altered; a read error may explain this. The rearrangement uses TRBV19 and TRBJ2-3; a possible D gene is TRBD2 (6 bases). CDR1 LNHDA and CDR2 SQIVND come from the germline V gene (reference sequence). The CDR3 contains 14 residues. CDR3 sequence reads: CASSEAGRTDTQYF. The CDR3, as DNA: TGTGCCAGTAGTGAGGCGGGACGCACGGATACGCAGTATTTT. Full variable domain (remainder filled in from reference TRBV19 and TRBJ2-3): DGGITQSPKYLFRKEGQNVTLSCEQNLNHDAMYWYRQDPGQGLRLIYYSQIVNDFQKGDIAEGYSVSREKKESFPLTVTSAQKNPTAFYLCASSEAGRTDTQYFGPGTRLTVL.

V gene TRBV5-1 combines with J gene TRBJ2-3, with 10 bases matching TRBD2. This CDR3 region has 14 residues. V was clipped by 5 bases and J by 2 bases; unmatched bases: 2. Per the germline V gene, CDR1 is SGHRS and CDR2 is YFSETQ. The CDR3, as DNA: TGCGCCAGCAGGACTAGCGGGCTCACAGATACGCAGTATTTT. This gives the protein CASRTSGLTDTQYF.

With regard to this clonotype: One end of the junction fails to match germline, which may point to a read error. This sequence joins TRBV20-1 and TRBJ1-1; D is unresolved. Germline V gives CDR1 DFQATT, CDR2 SNEGSKA (reference sequence). CDR3 length: 14 amino acids. The CDR3 region is CNAREGAVVVEAFF. The CDR3 nucleotides are TGCAATGCTAGAGAGGGAGCCGTTGTGGTTGAAGCTTTCTTT.

The rearrangement joins TRBV6-2 or TRBV6-3 to TRBJ1-1, with TRBD1 as a possible D gene (5 bases). Germline V CDR1 and CDR2: MNHEY, SVGEGT. Trimming left V 4 bases short and J 5 bases short, with 17 bases between. The CDR3 spans 15 residues. CDR3 DNA: TGTGCCAGCAGTTCATACGGCCCCGAGGGGACTGAAGCTTTCTTT. Its translation is CASSSYGPEGTEAFF.

The J gene is TRBJ2-1, the V gene TRBV20-1; 8 bases align to TRBD1. After removal of 6 bases from V and 6 bases from J, the junction contained 10 bases not matched to a gene. This CDR3 has 14 amino acids. Germline V lookup: CDR1 DFQATT, CDR2 SNEGSKA (reference sequence). The CDR3 is CSARTGGNGNEQFF. In DNA, the CDR3 is TGCAGTGCCAGAACAGGGGGGAATGGCAATGAGCAGTTCTTC.

The genes are TRBV4-1 and TRBJ2-3, with 8 bases matching TRBD2. In germline, CDR1 is MGHRA, CDR2 YSYEKL. The junction had 9 bases not matched to a gene; V was cut back by 0 bases and J by 7 bases. The length of the CDR3 is 16 residues. Here the CDR3 DNA reads TGCGCCAGCAGCCAAGAACCACTGCGGGGGGCCCATACGCAGTATTTT. Its protein is CASSQEPLRGAHTQYF.

This rearrangement joins TRBV6-5 to TRBJ2-3, with 10 bases lining up with TRBD2. With V trimmed by 5 bases and J by 7 bases, 6 bases remained unmatched. Per the germline V gene, CDR1 is MNHEY and CDR2 is SVGAGI. The CDR3 is 14 residues long. The CDR3 here is CASSPSGGEHTQYF. The CDR3 region has the DNA TGTGCCAGCAGTCCGAGCGGGGGGGAACATACGCAGTATTTT.